This entry lists 4 T cell receptor beta chains sequenced from one sample in a study of shared clonotypes between healthy human individuals. Measured with immunoSEQ multiplex PCR; TCRdb has only the in-frame clones, and not every one. The top ten hold more than 0.12% of the sample, which has approximately 2.5 million clones, over 85% seen once. The source material was naive CD4+ T cells sorted from blood. As to subset: CD45RA+ positively selected. These receptors originate from a man younger than 30 in good health.

Worth noting for this clone: The sample has other DNA sequences that encode this CDR3 too. The chain has TRBV18 and TRBJ2-7, with D possibly TRBD1 on 5 matching bases. This CDR3 is built from 12 residues. Germline V lookup: CDR1 KGHSH, CDR2 LQKENI. V was clipped by 5 bases and J by 4 bases, with 9 bases between them. The CDR3 coding sequence is TGTGCCAGCTCAGGGTCAGGGTACGAGCAGTACTTC. Its translation is CASSGSGYEQYF.

V is TRBV19 and J is TRBJ2-5, with 9 bases matching TRBD2. Germline V gene sequence: CDR1 LNHDA, CDR2 SQIVND (reference sequence). V lost 5 bases, J lost 1 base, and 8 bases stayed unmatched. The CDR3 runs 16 residues. CDR3 sequence: CASSSKTSGIQETQYF. CDR3 nucleotides: TGTGCCAGTAGTTCCAAGACTAGCGGAATCCAAGAGACCCAGTACTTC. Combining the CDR3 with reference TRBV19 and TRBJ2-5 gives the whole variable domain DGGITQSPKYLFRKEGQNVTLSCEQNLNHDAMYWYRQDPGQGLRLIYYSQIVNDFQKGDIAEGYSVSREKKESFPLTVTSAQKNPTAFYLCASSSKTSGIQETQYFGPGTRLLVL.

The chain combines TRBV30 with TRBJ2-7, with 9 bases fitting TRBD2. From germline, CDR1 is GTSNPN and CDR2 SVGIG (reference sequence). This CDR3 comprises 13 residues. J lost 5 bases, V lost 2 bases, and 4 bases had no gene match. The CDR3: CAWSSGGPNEQYF. As DNA, the CDR3 is TGTGCCTGGAGTAGCGGGGGGCCGAACGAGCAGTACTTC.

Comment on this clone: Other DNA sequences in the sample encode the same CDR3. CDR3 DNA sequence: TGTGCCAGCAGCCTCGGGGAAGGGGGTGGCTACACCTTC. It encodes CASSLGEGGGYTF. V is TRBV7-9 and J is TRBJ1-2, with D perhaps TRBD1 (6 bases). The germline V and J ends were trimmed by 5 bases and 7 bases, with 14 bases remaining between them. The CDR3 consists of 13 residues. Looked up from germline, CDR1 is SEHNR and CDR2 is FQNEAQ (reference sequence).